The rows below give T cell receptor beta chains drawn from one sample of a study of T cells in Graves' hyperthyroidism and ophthalmopathy. TCRdb analysed the multiplex PCR reads with MiXCR anew, one entry per CDR3 protein. The repertoire has about 760,000 distinct CDR3 sequences, around 40% of them found once; the top ten carry less than 35%. Sample: blood. The receptors shown here come from a middle-aged woman with Graves' hyperthyroidism. The CDR3 runs from the conserved cysteine through the conserved F or W. A D gene is named only where the DNA matches it firmly. Rows may omit the clone size; those that give it use once, few, many or a size class.

D | size | J | V | CDR3 | DNA
TRBD2 | NA | TRBJ2-3 | TRBV7-3 | CASSLTTSGGVDTQYF | TGTGCCAGCAGCTTAACCACTAGCGGGGGTGTAGATACGCAGTATTTT
NA | many | TRBJ1-5 | TRBV10-2 | CASTPGLSSNQPQHF | TGCGCCAGCACCCCGGGTCTAAGTAGCAATCAGCCCCAGCATTTT
NA | NA | TRBJ1-1 | TRBV25-1 | CASSQERLLMNTEAFF | TGTGCCAGCAGCCAAGAGCGCCTGCTAATGAACACTGAAGCTTTCTTT
NA | NA | TRBJ2-6 | TRBV10-2 | CASRARVGANVLTF | TGCGCCAGCAGGGCCAGGGTTGGGGCCAACGTCCTGACTTTC
TRBD1 | many | TRBJ1-5 | TRBV9 | CASSAGQGLDSNQPQHF | TGTGCCAGCAGCGCTGGACAGGGTCTCGACTCCAATCAGCCCCAGCATTTT
NA | many | TRBJ2-7 | TRBV6-6 | CASSGGLAYEQYF | TGTGCCAGCTCAGGGGGACTAGCCTACGAGCAGTACTTC
NA | many | TRBJ1-2 | TRBV7-3 | CASSLLGGNGYTF | TGTGCCAGCAGCTTACTTGGTGGCAACGGCTACACCTTC
TRBD2 | NA | TRBJ2-7 | TRBV7-9 | CASRPISGLSLYEQYF | TGTGCCAGCCGCCCTATTAGCGGGCTTTCCCTCTACGAGCAGTACTTC
NA | many | TRBJ2-5 | TRBV11-2 | CASSRVRETQYF | TGTGCCAGCAGCCGGGTTAGAGAGACCCAGTACTTC
NA | NA | TRBJ1-2 | TRBV7-3 | CASSFQGTRDYTF | TGTGCCAGCAGCTTCCAGGGGACCCGAGACTACACCTTC
TRBD1 | many | TRBJ1-2 | TRBV5-8 | CASSQSDRGGYTF | TGTGCCAGCAGCCAATCGGACAGGGGTGGCTACACCTTC
NA | many | TRBJ1-1 | TRBV7-9 | CASSLSGSGNTEAFF | TGTGCCAGCAGCTTATCGGGGAGCGGGAACACTGAAGCTTTCTTT
NA | many | TRBJ1-5 | TRBV19 | CASSISSGPQHF | TGTGCCAGTAGTATATCCAGCGGGCCCCAGCATTTT
NA | NA | TRBJ2-5 | TRBV10-3 | CAISDHGGPETQYF | TGTGCCATCAGTGATCACGGGGGCCCAGAGACCCAGTACTTC
TRBD2 | NA | TRBJ2-5 | TRBV10-3 | CASRKAGGPWFGETQYF | TGTGCCAGCAGGAAAGCGGGGGGGCCTTGGTTCGGAGAGACCCAGTACTTC
TRBD1 | NA | TRBJ1-2 | TRBV4-3 | CASSQTLTGENGYTF | TGCGCCAGCAGCCAAACCCTGACAGGGGAGAATGGCTACACCTTC
NA | many | TRBJ2-7 | TRBV3-1 | CASSQDTYEQYF | TGTGCCAGCAGCCAAGATACCTACGAGCAGTACTTC
TRBD1 | NA | TRBJ2-5 | TRBV15 | CATGEADRGLRETQYF | TGTGCCACCGGGGAGGCGGACAGGGGGCTTCGGGAGACCCAGTACTTC
NA | NA | TRBJ2-3 | TRBV2 | CASMGRTDTQYF | TGTGCCAGCATGGGGCGCACAGATACGCAGTATTTT
NA | NA | TRBJ2-7 | TRBV7-8 | CASSSNLRGGQNYEQYF | TGTGCCAGCAGCTCAAATCTTAGGGGGGGACAAAATTACGAGCAGTACTTC
NA | NA | TRBJ2-7 | TRBV7-2 | CASSHEMWTETYEQYF | TGCGCCAGCAGCCATGAAATGTGGACGGAAACCTACGAGCAGTACTTC
NA | NA | TRBJ1-2 | TRBV7-2 | CASSFYICSARDGTTFGYTF | NA
NA | many | TRBJ1-4 | TRBV19 | CASSVDRDLRAKLFF | TGTGCCAGTAGTGTTGACCGGGACTTGCGCGCAAAACTGTTTTTT
TRBD1 | NA | TRBJ1-5 | TRBV10-3 | CAIRGGQGINQPQHF | TGTGCCATCCGGGGGGGACAGGGGATCAATCAGCCCCAGCATTTT
NA | many | TRBJ2-3 | TRBV29-1 | CSVLPADTQYF | TGCAGCGTTCTGCCAGCAGATACGCAGTATTTT
NA | NA | TRBJ1-6 | TRBV7-9 | CASSFARPGGNSPLHF | TGTGCCAGCAGTTTTGCCCGTCCCGGGGGTAATTCACCCCTCCACTTT
NA | NA | TRBJ2-5 | TRBV6-5 | CASSHGAVQETQYF | TGTGCCAGCAGTCACGGGGCAGTCCAAGAGACCCAGTACTTC
TRBD1 | NA | TRBJ1-3 | TRBV9 | CASSPSGGSGNTIYF | TGTGCCAGCAGCCCCTCAGGGGGGTCTGGAAACACCATATATTTT
TRBD1 | few | TRBJ1-1 | TRBV6-5 | CASRTGVNTEAFF | TGTGCCAGCAGAACAGGGGTGAACACTGAAGCTTTCTTT
NA | many | TRBJ1-2 | TRBV7-9 | CASSLVTGSYGYTF | TGTGCCAGCAGCTTAGTTACGGGGAGCTATGGCTACACCTTC
TRBD1 | NA | TRBJ1-5 | TRBV7-3 | CASSRQGALPQPQRF | TGTGCCAGCAGCAGACAGGGGGCGTTGCCTCAGCCCCAGCGTTTT
TRBD1 | NA | TRBJ1-2 | TRBV7-9 | CASSLGTGGPYGYTF | TGTGCCAGCAGCTTGGGGACAGGGGGTCCTTATGGCTACACCTTC
NA | few | TRBJ1-3 | TRBV12-3/TRBV12-4 | CASSFYDRRPGNTIYF | TGTGCCAGCAGTTTTTACGACAGGCGGCCTGGAAACACCATATATTTT
TRBD1 | NA | TRBJ1-1 | TRBV5-1 | CASSIGTGRGNTEAFF | TGCGCCAGCAGCATCGGGACAGGGAGAGGGAACACTGAAGCTTTCTTT
TRBD2 | NA | TRBJ2-7 | TRBV27 | CASKLAESSYEQYF | TGTGCCAGCAAACTAGCGGAGAGCTCCTACGAGCAGTACTTC
NA | NA | TRBJ2-7 | TRBV29-1 | CSDILGYEQYF | TGCAGTGATATTTTGGGTTACGAGCAGTACTTC
TRBD1 | NA | TRBJ2-7 | TRBV6-1 | CASRHRDRLSYEQYF | TGTGCCAGCAGGCACCGGGACAGGTTATCCTACGAGCAGTACTTC
NA | NA | TRBJ2-1 | TRBV11-2 | CASSVGDYNEQFF | TGTGCCAGCAGCGTGGGGGACTACAATGAGCAGTTCTTC
NA | many | TRBJ1-1 | TRBV6-5 | CASILRAEAFF | TGTGCCAGCATTTTGAGGGCTGAAGCTTTCTTT
TRBD1 | NA | TRBJ2-2 | TRBV4-1 | CASSHLGQGWLPTGELFF | TGCGCCAGCAGCCACCTGGGACAGGGCTGGCTACCTACCGGGGAGCTGTTTTTT
NA | many | TRBJ2-5 | TRBV29-1 | CSAGGRGETQYF | TGCAGCGCTGGGGGCAGGGGAGAGACCCAGTACTTC
TRBD2 | NA | TRBJ2-3 | TRBV7-2 | CASRTTSGGRGRDTQYF | TGTGCCAGCAGAACCACTAGCGGGGGAAGGGGTCGGGATACGCAGTATTTT
NA | NA | TRBJ2-2 | TRBV5-1 | CASSFFGNTGELFF | TGCGCCAGCAGCTTTTTTGGGAACACCGGGGAGCTGTTTTTT
NA | NA | TRBJ2-5 | TRBV7-8 | CASSLAIRTETQYF | TGTGCCAGCAGCTTAGCCATCCGGACTGAGACCCAGTACTTC
NA | NA | TRBJ1-3 | TRBV20-1 | CSARPLSVLSGNTIYF | TGCAGTGCTAGGCCTCTTTCAGTCCTCTCTGGAAACACCATATATTTT
NA | NA | TRBJ2-1 | TRBV25-1 | CASSVYDSAYNEQFF | TGTGCCAGCAGTGTTTATGACAGTGCCTACAATGAGCAGTTCTTC